This T cell receptor beta chain was observed in a study of PD-1 blockade in classical Hodgkin lymphoma. The overall study: Nivolumab 3 mg/kg was given intravenously every 2 weeks.

As for time point: cycle 4 day 1 (C4D1), after six to seven weeks of nivolumab. Every patient had relapsed following autologous stem cell transplantation, and cohorts differed in brentuximab vedotin exposure. CDR3 length equals 15 residues. The V and J ends lost 5 bases and 7 bases respectively, with 15 bases between them. Germline assignment: CDR1 SGHTA and CDR2 FQGTGA. Only in-frame clones appear in the TCRdb table, and some are missing; sequencing was by immunoSEQ multiplex PCR. The repertoire holds about 30,000 clones, with about four fifths as singletons. The clonotype originates from a human donor with classical Hodgkin lymphoma. The sequencing used peripheral blood mononuclear cells (PBMCs), collected before the fourth cycle of nivolumab. This chain links TRBV7-3 with TRBJ1-6, with D possibly being TRBD1 (6 bases). In DNA, the CDR3 is TGTGCCAGCAGCCCCGGGGGGCAAAAGAATTCACCCCTCCACTTT. As protein: CASSPGGQKNSPLHF.